This is a list of T cell receptor beta chains from one sample in a study of control samples from healthy donors and cancer patients. Using immunoSEQ multiplex PCR, the repertoire was profiled, and TCRdb retains in-frame clones only, with some absent. The sample features about 190,000 clones, with approximately 2.2% in its top ten. The sequencing input was blood. The origin of the receptors is a woman in her 30s in good health. The CDR3 runs from the conserved cysteine through the conserved F or W. Fields, in order: J gene, V gene, D gene, CDR3 DNA, CDR3 protein. The D gene is left open where the match is weak.

>TRBJ2-7|TRBV12-3/TRBV12-4|.
TGTGCCAGCAGTTCAACAGGGAACGAGCAGTACTTC
CASSSTGNEQYF
>TRBJ1-2|TRBV9|.
TGTGCCAGCAGCGTAGGAACAGCAATTGGCCCTAACTATGGCTACACCTTC
CASSVGTAIGPNYGYTF
>TRBJ1-2|TRBV7-9|.
TGTGCCAGCAGCCCCCACGATTATGGCTACACCTTC
CASSPHDYGYTF
>TRBJ1-2|TRBV6-5|TRBD1
TGTGCCAGCAGCTCACAGGGGGTCTATGGCTACACCTTC
CASSSQGVYGYTF
>TRBJ2-2|TRBV11-2|TRBD1
TGTGCCAGCAGCTTAGCGACAGGGTTAACCGGGGAGCTGTTTTTT
CASSLATGLTGELFF
>TRBJ2-7|TRBV6-6|.
TGTGCCAGCAGTTGGAACAGGGTTATATCCTACGAGCAGTACTTC
CASSWNRVISYEQYF
>TRBJ2-1|TRBV12-2|.
TGTGCAAGTCGCTTAGGGGACGAGCTTTTCTACAATGAGCAGTTCTTC
CASRLGDELFYNEQFF
>TRBJ2-1|TRBV7-9|.
TGTGCCAGCAGCTCAAGAGGAAAGCGGCAGTTCTTC
CASSSRGKRQFF
>TRBJ2-5|TRBV5-1|TRBD1
TGCGCCAGCGGGGGACAGGGCCTTTTTATGGCCCAGTACTTC
CASGGQGLFMAQYF
>TRBJ1-1|TRBV6-5|.
TGTGCCAGCACAGGGGAGGGGAACACTGAAGCTTTCTTT
CASTGEGNTEAFF
>TRBJ2-2|TRBV7-2|TRBD2
TGTGCCAGCAGCTTAGGCAGTCTAGCGGGGGGGCGCTCCGGGGAGCTGTTTTTT
CASSLGSLAGGRSGELFF
>TRBJ1-1|TRBV6-6|TRBD1
TGTGCCAGCAGTTCCCCCCAGAAGGCCAGGGGGACTGAAGCTTTCTTT
CASSSPQKARGTEAFF
>TRBJ1-1|TRBV4-1|TRBD1
TGCGCCAGCAGCTCCCACAGGGGGCACAACACTGAAGCTTTCTTT
CASSSHRGHNTEAFF
>TRBJ1-4|TRBV24-1|.
TGTGCCACCAGTGACCCAAATATGGGGGATGAAAAACTGTTTTTT
CATSDPNMGDEKLFF
>TRBJ2-3|TRBV6-4|TRBD2
TGTGCCAGCAGTAAAACCGGGACTAGCGGCACAGATACGCAGTATTTT
CASSKTGTSGTDTQYF
>TRBJ2-3|TRBV4-3|TRBD2
TGCGCCAGCAGCCAAGATACTAGCGGGCCAGATACGCAGTATTTT
CASSQDTSGPDTQYF
>TRBJ2-3|TRBV10-1|.
TGCGCCAGCAGTGATGGAACCTGGACAGATACGCAGTATTTT
CASSDGTWTDTQYF
>TRBJ2-1|TRBV4-1|.
TGCGCCAGCAGCGGCGGGGCAGGGTCGCAGTTCTTC
CASSGGAGSQFF
>TRBJ1-5|TRBV9|TRBD1
TGTGCCAGCAGCCCTTCGCCGGGACAGGGAGCCCAGCCCCAGCATTTT
CASSPSPGQGAQPQHF
>TRBJ2-7|TRBV3-1/TRBV3-2|.
TGTGCCAGCAGCCCCGTGGGGTTCTACGAGCAGTACTTC
CASSPVGFYEQYF
>TRBJ2-2|TRBV5-8|.
TGTGCCAGCAGCTCCCCGGCACTAGCCCTCACCGGGGAGCTGTTTTTT
CASSSPALALTGELFF
>TRBJ2-1|TRBV5-6|.
TGTGCCAGCAGCTTGGTTCGGGGGCATGAGCAGTTCTTC
CASSLVRGHEQFF
>TRBJ1-4|TRBV6-5|TRBD1
TGTGCCAGCAATTCGAGGGGGCCTGCTAATGAAAAACTGTTTTTT
CASNSRGPANEKLFF
>TRBJ1-3|TRBV13|.
TGTGCCAGCAGCTTAGGGAGCTCTGGAAACACCATATATTTT
CASSLGSSGNTIYF
>TRBJ1-1|TRBV5-6|.
TGTGCCAGCAGTTACCGGACAGTCGGGGGAGGGACTGAAGCTTTCTTT
CASSYRTVGGGTEAFF
>TRBJ2-5|TRBV5-1|.
TGCGCCAGCAGCTTGGTTCCAGCCCCAGAGACCCAGTACTTC
CASSLVPAPETQYF
>TRBJ2-7|TRBV16|.
TGTGCCAGCCTTCCGCCGGGACAAAACTTCTACGAGCAGTACTTC
CASLPPGQNFYEQYF
>TRBJ2-7|TRBV6-6|.
TGTGCCAGCAGTTACCACAGAAGAACCTACGAGCAGTACTTC
CASSYHRRTYEQYF
>TRBJ2-7|TRBV11-2|.
TGTGCCAGCAGCTCAATTGGCCCTTGGGACCTCTCTTCCTACGAGCAGTACTTC
CASSSIGPWDLSSYEQYF
>TRBJ1-5|TRBV19|.
TGTGCCAGTAGTACCTCCCCGGACACGGTGCTTAATCAGCCCCAGCATTTT
CASSTSPDTVLNQPQHF
>TRBJ2-7|TRBV10-1|.
TGCGCCAGCAGTGACAGGGGATCATCCTACGAGCAGTACTTC
CASSDRGSSYEQYF
>TRBJ1-6|TRBV6-4|.
TGTGCCAGCAGTGAGGCCAGGGTGAGAAATTCACCCCTCCACTTT
CASSEARVRNSPLHF
>TRBJ2-5|TRBV11-3|.
TGTGCCAGCAGCTTCAAATTTGAGGGGACCCAGTACTTC
CASSFKFEGTQYF
>TRBJ1-1|TRBV6-5|.
TGTGCCAGCAAGGCGGGACCGAACACTGAAGCTTTCTTT
CASKAGPNTEAFF
>TRBJ1-1|TRBV2|TRBD1
TGTGCCAGCAGTGTACAGGGGATGAACACTGAAGCTTTCTTT
CASSVQGMNTEAFF
>TRBJ1-1|TRBV6-6|.
TGTGCCAGCAGCCGGACGAACACTGAAGCTTTCTTT
CASSRTNTEAFF
>TRBJ1-4|TRBV5-8|.
TGTGCCAGCAGCTTGGTTATGATTAATGAAAAACTGTTTTTT
CASSLVMINEKLFF
>TRBJ1-3|TRBV2|TRBD1
TGTGCCAGCAGACAGGGGTCTGGAAACACCATATATTTT
CASRQGSGNTIYF
>TRBJ2-3|TRBV3-1/TRBV3-2|.
TGTGCCAGCAGCCAAGTCCGGTGGGGGGGCCGTACAGATACGCAGTATTTT
CASSQVRWGGRTDTQYF
>TRBJ1-1|TRBV27|TRBD1
TGTGCCAGCAGTTTATCCCCAACCCGACAGGGGAACACTGAAGCTTTCTTT
CASSLSPTRQGNTEAFF
>TRBJ1-2|TRBV7-9|.
TGTGCCAGCAGCTTAGGGGACACCGCTAACTATGGCTACACCTTC
CASSLGDTANYGYTF
>TRBJ2-1|TRBV4-2|.
TGTGCCAGCAGCCCAGGGGGGCTGAATGAGCAGTTCTTC
CASSPGGLNEQFF
>TRBJ1-1|TRBV4-2|.
TGTGCCAGCAGCCAAGATAGGGGGGGGAGGGACACTGAAGCTTTCTTT
CASSQDRGGRDTEAFF
>TRBJ2-7|TRBV19|.
TGTGCCAGTAGTATAGTAGGCTCCTACGAGCAGTACTTC
CASSIVGSYEQYF
>TRBJ1-3|TRBV4-3|.
TGCGCCAGCAGCCTTCATCCTGGAAACACCATATATTTT
CASSLHPGNTIYF